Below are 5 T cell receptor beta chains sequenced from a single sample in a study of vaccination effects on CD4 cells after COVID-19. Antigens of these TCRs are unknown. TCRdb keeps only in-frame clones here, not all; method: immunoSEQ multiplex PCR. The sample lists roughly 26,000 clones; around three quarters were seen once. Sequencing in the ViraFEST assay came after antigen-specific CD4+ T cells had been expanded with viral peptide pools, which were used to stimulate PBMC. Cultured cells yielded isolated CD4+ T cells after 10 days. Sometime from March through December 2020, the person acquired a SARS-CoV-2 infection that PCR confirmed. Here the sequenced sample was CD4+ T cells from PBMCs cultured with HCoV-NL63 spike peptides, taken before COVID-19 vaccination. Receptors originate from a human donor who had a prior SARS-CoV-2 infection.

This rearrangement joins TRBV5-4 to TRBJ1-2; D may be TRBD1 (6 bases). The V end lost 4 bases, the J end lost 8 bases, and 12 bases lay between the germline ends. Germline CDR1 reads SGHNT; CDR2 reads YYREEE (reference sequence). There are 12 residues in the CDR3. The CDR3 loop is CASSGGQSGYTF. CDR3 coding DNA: TGTGCCAGCAGCGGAGGACAGTCGGGCTACACCTTC. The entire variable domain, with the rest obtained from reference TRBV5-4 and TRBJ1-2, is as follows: ETGVTQSPTHLIKTRGQQVTLRCSSQSGHNTVSWYQQALGQGPQFIFQYYREEENGRGNFPPRFSGLQFPNYSSELNVNALELDDSALYLCASSGGQSGYTFGSGTRLTVV.

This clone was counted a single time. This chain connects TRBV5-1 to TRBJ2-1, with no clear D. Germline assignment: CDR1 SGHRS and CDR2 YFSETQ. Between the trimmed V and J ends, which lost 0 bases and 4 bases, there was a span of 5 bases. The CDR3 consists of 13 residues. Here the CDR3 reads CASSLDLYNEQFF. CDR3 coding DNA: TGCGCCAGCAGCTTGGACTTGTACAATGAGCAGTTCTTC. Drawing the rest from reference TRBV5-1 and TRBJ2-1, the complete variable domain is KAGVTQTPRYLIKTRGQQVTLSCSPISGHRSVSWYQQTPGQGLQFLFEYFSETQRNKGNFPGRFSGRQFSNSRSEMNVSTLELGDSALYLCASSLDLYNEQFFGPGTRLTVL.

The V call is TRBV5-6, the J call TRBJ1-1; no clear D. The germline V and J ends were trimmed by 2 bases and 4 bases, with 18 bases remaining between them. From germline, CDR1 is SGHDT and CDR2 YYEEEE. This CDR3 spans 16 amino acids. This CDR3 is CASSLGIGASATEAFF. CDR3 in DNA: TGTGCCAGCAGCTTAGGGATCGGCGCGTCGGCCACTGAAGCTTTCTTT.

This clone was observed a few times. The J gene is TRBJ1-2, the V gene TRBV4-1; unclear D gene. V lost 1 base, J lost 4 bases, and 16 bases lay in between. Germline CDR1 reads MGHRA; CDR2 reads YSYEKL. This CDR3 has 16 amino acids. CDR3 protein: CASSQGPQQLPYGYTF. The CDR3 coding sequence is TGCGCCAGCAGCCAAGGCCCCCAACAGCTACCCTATGGCTACACCTTC.

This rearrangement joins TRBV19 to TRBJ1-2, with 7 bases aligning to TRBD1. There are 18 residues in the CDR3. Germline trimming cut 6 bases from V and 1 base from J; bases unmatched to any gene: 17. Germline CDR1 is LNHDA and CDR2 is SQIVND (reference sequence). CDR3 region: CASRDPEGQRVHNYGYTF. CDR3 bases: TGTGCCAGTAGGGACCCGGAGGGACAGAGAGTACATAACTATGGCTACACCTTC.